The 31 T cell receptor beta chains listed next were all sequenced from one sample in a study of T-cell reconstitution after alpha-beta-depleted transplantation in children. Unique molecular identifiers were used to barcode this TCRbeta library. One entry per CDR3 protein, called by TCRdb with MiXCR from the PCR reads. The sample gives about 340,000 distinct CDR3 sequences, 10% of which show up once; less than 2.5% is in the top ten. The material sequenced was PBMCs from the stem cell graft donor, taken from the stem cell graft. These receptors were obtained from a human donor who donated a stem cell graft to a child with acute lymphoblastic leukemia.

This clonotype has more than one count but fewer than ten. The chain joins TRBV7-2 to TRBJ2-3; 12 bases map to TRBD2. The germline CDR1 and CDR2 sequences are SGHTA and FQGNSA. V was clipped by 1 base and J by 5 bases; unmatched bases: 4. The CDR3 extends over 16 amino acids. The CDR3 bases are TGTGCCAGCAGCTTAGACGGACTAGCGGGAATAGATACGCAGTATTTT. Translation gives CASSLDGLAGIDTQYF.

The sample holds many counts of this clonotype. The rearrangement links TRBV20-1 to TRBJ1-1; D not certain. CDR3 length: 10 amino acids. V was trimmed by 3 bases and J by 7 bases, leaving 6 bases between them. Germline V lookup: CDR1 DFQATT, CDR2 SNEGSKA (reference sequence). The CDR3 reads CSASQYEAFF. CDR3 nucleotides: TGCAGTGCTAGTCAATATGAAGCTTTCTTT.

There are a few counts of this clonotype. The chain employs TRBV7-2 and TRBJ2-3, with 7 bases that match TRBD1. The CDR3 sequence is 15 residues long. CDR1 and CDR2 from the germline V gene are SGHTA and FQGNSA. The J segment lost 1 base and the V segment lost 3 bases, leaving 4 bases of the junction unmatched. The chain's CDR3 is CASSFVTGGTDTQYF. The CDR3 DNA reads TGTGCCAGCAGCTTTGTAACAGGGGGCACAGATACGCAGTATTTT. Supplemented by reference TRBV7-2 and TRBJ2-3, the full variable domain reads GAGVSQSPSNKVTEKGKDVELRCDPISGHTALYWYRQSLGQGLEFLIYFQGNSAPDKSGLPSDRFSAERTGGSVSTLTIQRTQQEDSAVYLCASSFVTGGTDTQYFGPGTRLTVL.

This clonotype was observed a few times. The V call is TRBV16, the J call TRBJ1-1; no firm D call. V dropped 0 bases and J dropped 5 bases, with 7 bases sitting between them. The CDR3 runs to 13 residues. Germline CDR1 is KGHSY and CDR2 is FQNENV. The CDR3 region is CASSQSPETEAFF. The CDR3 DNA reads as TGTGCCAGCAGCCAATCCCCGGAAACTGAAGCTTTCTTT.

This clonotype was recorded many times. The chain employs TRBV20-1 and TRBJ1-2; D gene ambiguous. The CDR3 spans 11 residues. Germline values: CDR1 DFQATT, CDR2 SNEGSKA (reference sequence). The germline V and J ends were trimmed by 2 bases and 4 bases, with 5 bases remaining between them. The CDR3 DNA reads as TGCAGTGCTAGAATTGCCTATGGCTACACCTTC. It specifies CSARIAYGYTF.

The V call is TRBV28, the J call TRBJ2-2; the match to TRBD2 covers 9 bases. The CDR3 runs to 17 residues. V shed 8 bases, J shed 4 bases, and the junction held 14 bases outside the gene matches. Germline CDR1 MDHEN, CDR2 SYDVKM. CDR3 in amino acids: CASLRSKGGRATGELFF. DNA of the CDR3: TGTGCCAGCCTGCGAAGTAAGGGCGGGAGGGCCACCGGGGAGCTGTTTTTT.

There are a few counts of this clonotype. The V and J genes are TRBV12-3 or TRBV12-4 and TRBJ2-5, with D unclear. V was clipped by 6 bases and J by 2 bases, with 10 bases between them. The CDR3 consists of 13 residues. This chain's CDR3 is CASRDSTQETQYF. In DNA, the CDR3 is TGTGCCAGCAGAGACTCGACGCAAGAGACCCAGTACTTC.

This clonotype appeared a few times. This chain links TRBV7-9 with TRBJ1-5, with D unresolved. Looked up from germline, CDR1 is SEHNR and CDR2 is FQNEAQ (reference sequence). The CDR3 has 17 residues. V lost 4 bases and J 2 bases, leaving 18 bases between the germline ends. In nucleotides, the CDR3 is TGTGCCAGCAGCTACGGACGGAGGAATGGGGGCAATCAGCCCCAGCATTTT. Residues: CASSYGRRNGGNQPQHF.

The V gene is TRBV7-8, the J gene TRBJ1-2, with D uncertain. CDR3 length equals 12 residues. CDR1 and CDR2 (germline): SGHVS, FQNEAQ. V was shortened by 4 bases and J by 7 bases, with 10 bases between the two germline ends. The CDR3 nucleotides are TGTGCCAGCAGCTCCTTAGAACCTGGCTACACCTTC. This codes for CASSSLEPGYTF.

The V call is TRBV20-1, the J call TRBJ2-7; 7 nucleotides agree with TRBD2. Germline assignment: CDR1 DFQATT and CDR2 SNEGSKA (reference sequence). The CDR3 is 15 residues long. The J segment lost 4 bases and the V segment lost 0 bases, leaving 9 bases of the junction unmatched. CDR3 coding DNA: TGCAGTGCTAGAGATCCGGCTAGCGGATTATACGAGCAGTACTTC. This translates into CSARDPASGLYEQYF.

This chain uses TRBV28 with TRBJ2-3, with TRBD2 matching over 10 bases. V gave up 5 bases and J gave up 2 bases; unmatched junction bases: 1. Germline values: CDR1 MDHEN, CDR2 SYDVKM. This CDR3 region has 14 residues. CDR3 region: CASSGLAATDTQYF. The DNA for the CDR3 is TGTGCCAGCAGTGGACTAGCGGCCACAGATACGCAGTATTTT.

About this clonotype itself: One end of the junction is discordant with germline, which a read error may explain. The CDR3 sequence: CASSPTRPQGTQYF. DNA for the CDR3: TGTGCCAGCAGTCCGACTAGGCCCCAAGGGACCCAGTACTTC. The gene calls are TRBV6-2 or TRBV6-3 and TRBJ2-5; a possible D gene is TRBD2 (6 bases). The CDR3 is 14 amino acids. CDR1 is MNHEY, CDR2 SVGEGT, per germline.

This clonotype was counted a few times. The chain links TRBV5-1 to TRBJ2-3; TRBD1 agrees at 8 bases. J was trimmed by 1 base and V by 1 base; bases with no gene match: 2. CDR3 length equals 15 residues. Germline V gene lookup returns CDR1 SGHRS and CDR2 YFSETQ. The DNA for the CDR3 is TGCGCCAGCAGCTTGTCGGACAGGGGCACAGATACGCAGTATTTT. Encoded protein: CASSLSDRGTDTQYF.

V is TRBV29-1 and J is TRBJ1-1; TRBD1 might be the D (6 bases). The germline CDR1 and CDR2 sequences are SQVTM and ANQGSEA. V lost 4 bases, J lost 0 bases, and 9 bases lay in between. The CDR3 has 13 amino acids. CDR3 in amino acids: CSVGGQMNTEAFF. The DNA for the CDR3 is TGCAGCGTTGGTGGACAGATGAACACTGAAGCTTTCTTT.

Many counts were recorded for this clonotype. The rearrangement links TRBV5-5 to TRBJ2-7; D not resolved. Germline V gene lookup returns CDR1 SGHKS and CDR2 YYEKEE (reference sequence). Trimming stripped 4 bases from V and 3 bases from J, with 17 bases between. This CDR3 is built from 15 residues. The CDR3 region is CASSDDSAWVYEQYF. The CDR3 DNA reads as TGTGCCAGCAGCGACGACTCAGCGTGGGTCTACGAGCAGTACTTC.

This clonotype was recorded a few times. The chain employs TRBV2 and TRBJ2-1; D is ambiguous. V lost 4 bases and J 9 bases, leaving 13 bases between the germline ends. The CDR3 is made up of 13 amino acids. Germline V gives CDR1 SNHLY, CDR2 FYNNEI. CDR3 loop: CASSVYMTVEQFF. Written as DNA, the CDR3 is TGTGCCAGCAGTGTCTATATGACCGTTGAGCAGTTCTTC.

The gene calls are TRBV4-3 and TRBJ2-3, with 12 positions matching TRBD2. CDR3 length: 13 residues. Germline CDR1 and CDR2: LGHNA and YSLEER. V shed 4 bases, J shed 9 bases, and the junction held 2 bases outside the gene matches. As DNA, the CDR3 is TGCGCCAGCAGCCCGCTAGCGGGGGGGACGCAGTATTTT. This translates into CASSPLAGGTQYF.

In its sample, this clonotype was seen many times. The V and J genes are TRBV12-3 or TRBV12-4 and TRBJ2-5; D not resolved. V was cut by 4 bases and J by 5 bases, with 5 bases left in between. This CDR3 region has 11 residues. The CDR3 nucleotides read TGTGCCAGCAGTTATTCGGAGACCCAGTACTTC. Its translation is CASSYSETQYF.

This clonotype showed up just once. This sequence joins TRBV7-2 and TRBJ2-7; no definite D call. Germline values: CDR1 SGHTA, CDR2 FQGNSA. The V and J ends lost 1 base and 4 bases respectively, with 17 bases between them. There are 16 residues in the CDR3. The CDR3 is CASSLGVWDTYYEQYF. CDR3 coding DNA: TGTGCCAGCAGCTTAGGTGTCTGGGATACTTATTACGAGCAGTACTTC.

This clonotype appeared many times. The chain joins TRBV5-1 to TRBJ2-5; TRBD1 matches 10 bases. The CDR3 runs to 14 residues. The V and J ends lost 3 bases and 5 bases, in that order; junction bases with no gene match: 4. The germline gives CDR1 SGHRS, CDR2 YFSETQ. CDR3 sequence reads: CASSSRTGGETQYF. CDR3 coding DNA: TGCGCCAGCAGCTCCCGGACAGGGGGGGAGACCCAGTACTTC.

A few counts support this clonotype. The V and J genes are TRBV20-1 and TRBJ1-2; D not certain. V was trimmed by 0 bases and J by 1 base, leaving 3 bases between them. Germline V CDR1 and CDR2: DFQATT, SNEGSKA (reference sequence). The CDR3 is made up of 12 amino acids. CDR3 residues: CSARDSNYGYTF. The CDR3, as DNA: TGCAGTGCTAGAGACAGTAACTATGGCTACACCTTC.

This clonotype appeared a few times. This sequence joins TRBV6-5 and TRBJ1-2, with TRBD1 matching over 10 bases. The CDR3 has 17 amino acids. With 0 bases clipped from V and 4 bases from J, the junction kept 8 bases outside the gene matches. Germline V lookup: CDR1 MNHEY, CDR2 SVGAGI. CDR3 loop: CASSYSIATGGGYGYTF. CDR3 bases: TGTGCCAGCAGTTACTCGATTGCGACAGGGGGCGGCTATGGCTACACCTTC.

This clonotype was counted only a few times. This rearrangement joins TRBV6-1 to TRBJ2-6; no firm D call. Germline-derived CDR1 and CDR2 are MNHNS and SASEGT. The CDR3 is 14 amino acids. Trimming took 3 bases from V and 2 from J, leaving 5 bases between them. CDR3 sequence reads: CASSDGPGANVLTF. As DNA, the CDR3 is TGTGCCAGCAGTGATGGTCCTGGGGCCAACGTCCTGACTTTC.

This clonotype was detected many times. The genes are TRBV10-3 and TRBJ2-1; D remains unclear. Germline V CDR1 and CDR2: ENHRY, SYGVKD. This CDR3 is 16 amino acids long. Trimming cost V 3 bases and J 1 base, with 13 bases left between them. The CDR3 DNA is TGTGCCATCAGTGATACCAGGACCAATTCCTACAATGAGCAGTTCTTC. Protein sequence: CAISDTRTNSYNEQFF.

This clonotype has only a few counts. In DNA form, the CDR3 reads TGTGCCAGCGCCACTAGCGGGAGAGGGATGGATACGCAGTATTTT. Amino acids: CASATSGRGMDTQYF. The chain has TRBV18 and TRBJ2-3, with TRBD2 identical over 11 bases. This CDR3 is built from 15 residues. CDR1 and CDR2 from the germline V gene are KGHSH and LQKENI. V shed 8 bases, J shed 6 bases, and the junction held 10 bases outside the gene matches.

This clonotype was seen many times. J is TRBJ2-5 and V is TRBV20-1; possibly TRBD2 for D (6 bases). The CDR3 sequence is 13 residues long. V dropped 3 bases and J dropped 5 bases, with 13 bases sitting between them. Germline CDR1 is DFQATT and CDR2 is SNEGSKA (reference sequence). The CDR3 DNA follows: TGCAGTGCTAGGCGGCGGGAATGGGAGACCCAGTACTTC. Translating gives CSARRREWETQYF.

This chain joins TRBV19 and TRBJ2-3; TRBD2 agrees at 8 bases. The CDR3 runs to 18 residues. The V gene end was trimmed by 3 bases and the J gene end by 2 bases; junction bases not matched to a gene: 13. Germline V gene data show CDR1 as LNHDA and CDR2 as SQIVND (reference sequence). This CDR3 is CASSILLGVTSDTDTQYF. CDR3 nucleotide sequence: TGTGCCAGTAGTATTCTGTTGGGAGTGACTAGCGACACAGATACGCAGTATTTT.

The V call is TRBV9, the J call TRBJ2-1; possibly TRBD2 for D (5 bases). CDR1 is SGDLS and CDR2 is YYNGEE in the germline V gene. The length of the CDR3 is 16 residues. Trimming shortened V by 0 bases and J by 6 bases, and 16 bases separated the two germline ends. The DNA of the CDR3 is TGTGCCAGCAGCGTAGGAAGTGGTATTGCGGGCAATGAGCAGTTCTTC. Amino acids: CASSVGSGIAGNEQFF.

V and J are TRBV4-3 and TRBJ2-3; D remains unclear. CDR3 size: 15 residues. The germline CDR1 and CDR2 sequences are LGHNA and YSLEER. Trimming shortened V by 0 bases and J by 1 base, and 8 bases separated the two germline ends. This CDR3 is CASSQDFQGTDTQYF. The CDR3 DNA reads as TGCGCCAGCAGCCAAGATTTCCAGGGCACAGATACGCAGTATTTT.

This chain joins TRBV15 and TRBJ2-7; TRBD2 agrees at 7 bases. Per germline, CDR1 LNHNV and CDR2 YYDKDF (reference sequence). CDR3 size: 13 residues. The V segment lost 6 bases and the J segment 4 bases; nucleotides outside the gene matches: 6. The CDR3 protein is CATRAASGYEQYF. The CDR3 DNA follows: TGTGCCACCAGAGCGGCTAGCGGTTACGAGCAGTACTTC.

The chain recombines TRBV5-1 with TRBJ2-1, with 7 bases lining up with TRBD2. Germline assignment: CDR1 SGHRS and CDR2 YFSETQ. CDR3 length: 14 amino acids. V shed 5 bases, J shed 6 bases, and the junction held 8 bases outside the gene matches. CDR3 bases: TGCGCCAGCAGTGGGGACTATGTTAGCAATGAGCAGTTCTTC. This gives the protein CASSGDYVSNEQFF.